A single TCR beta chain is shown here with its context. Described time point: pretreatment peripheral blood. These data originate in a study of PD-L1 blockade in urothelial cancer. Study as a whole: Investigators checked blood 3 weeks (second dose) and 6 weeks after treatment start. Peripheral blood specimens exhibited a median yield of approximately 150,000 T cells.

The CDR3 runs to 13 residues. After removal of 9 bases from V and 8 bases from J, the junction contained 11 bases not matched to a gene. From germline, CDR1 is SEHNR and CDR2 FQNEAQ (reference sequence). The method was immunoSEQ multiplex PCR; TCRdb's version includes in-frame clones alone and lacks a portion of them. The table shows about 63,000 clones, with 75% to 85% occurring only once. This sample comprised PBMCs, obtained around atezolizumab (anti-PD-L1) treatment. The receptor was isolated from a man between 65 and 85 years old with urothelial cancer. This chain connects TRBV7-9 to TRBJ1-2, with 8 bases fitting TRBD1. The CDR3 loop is CASSDRAFFGYTF. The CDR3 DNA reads TGTGCCAGTTCGGACAGGGCCTTCTTCGGCTACACCTTC.